The 15 T cell receptor beta chains given below trace back to one sample, sequenced in a study of shared clonotypes between healthy human individuals. Naive CD8 cells, CD45RO-negative and positively selected for CCR7, excluded terminally differentiated effector memory CD45RA+ cells. TCRdb's table, derived via immunoSEQ multiplex PCR, lists solely in-frame clones and lacks some. The sample lists about 820,000 clones, roughly 92% occurring once. The sample comprised naive CD8+ T cells sorted from blood. The source of these receptors is a man younger than 40 in good health.

This chain uses TRBV27 with TRBJ1-4, with D possibly being TRBD1 (5 bases). Germline V lookup: CDR1 MNHEY, CDR2 SMNVEV (reference sequence). V lost 2 bases and J 7 bases, leaving 11 bases between the germline ends. CDR3 length: 14 residues. In DNA, the CDR3 is TGTGCCAGCAGTTTACACAGGTCCGGTGAAAAACTGTTTTTT. As protein: CASSLHRSGEKLFF.

This chain connects TRBV11-2 to TRBJ2-5, with 8 bases matching TRBD2. This CDR3 region has 18 residues. J lost 5 bases, V lost 1 base, and 15 bases had no gene match. Germline V gene sequence: CDR1 SGHAT, CDR2 FQNNGV. Here the CDR3 DNA reads TGTGCCAGCAGCTTAGGACTGACGGGAGGGGAGATCCGGGAGACCCAGTACTTC. Protein product: CASSLGLTGGEIRETQYF.

This clone was observed a handful of times. The CDR3 region is CASSLSTDTGELFF. The DNA of the CDR3 is TGTGCCAGCAGTTTATCGACAGACACCGGGGAGCTGTTTTTT. This chain uses TRBV6-5 with TRBJ2-2; tentatively, D is TRBD1 (5 bases). V lost 4 bases and J lost 3, with 9 bases in between. Germline V CDR1 and CDR2: MNHEY, SVGAGI. This CDR3 contains 14 residues.

The J gene is TRBJ1-4, the V gene TRBV30; tentative D call: TRBD1 (6 bases). CDR3 size: 15 residues. From germline, CDR1 is GTSNPN and CDR2 SVGIG (reference sequence). V was cut by 1 base and J by 5 bases, with 14 bases left in between. This chain's CDR3 is CAWSEPQGRNEKLFF. The CDR3 DNA reads TGTGCCTGGAGTGAGCCACAGGGCAGGAATGAAAAACTGTTTTTT.

The chain couples TRBV5-4 to TRBJ1-1, with unresolved D. The germline V and J ends were trimmed by 4 bases and 0 bases, with 4 bases remaining between them. From germline, CDR1 is SGHNT and CDR2 YYREEE (reference sequence). CDR3 size: 12 residues. The CDR3 nucleotides read TGTGCCAGCAGCAGTATGAACACTGAAGCTTTCTTT. It translates to CASSSMNTEAFF. The full variable domain, completed using reference TRBV5-4 and TRBJ1-1, is ETGVTQSPTHLIKTRGQQVTLRCSSQSGHNTVSWYQQALGQGPQFIFQYYREEENGRGNFPPRFSGLQFPNYSSELNVNALELDDSALYLCASSSMNTEAFFGQGTRLTVV.

The rearrangement links TRBV10-2 to TRBJ2-5; TRBD2 is a possible D gene (6 bases). The germline V gene encodes CDR1 WSHSY and CDR2 SAAADI. The CDR3 is 12 amino acids. The V end was cut by 8 bases, the J end by 5 bases, with 12 bases between. Here the CDR3 reads CASGGHGETQYF. In DNA form, the CDR3 reads TGCGCCAGCGGAGGGCACGGCGAGACCCAGTACTTC.

The genes are TRBV7-9 and TRBJ2-7, with 10 bases lining up with TRBD2. V gave up 6 bases and J gave up 3 bases; unmatched junction bases: 2. This CDR3 is 13 amino acids long. Per the germline V gene, CDR1 is SEHNR and CDR2 is FQNEAQ (reference sequence). The CDR3 spells CASRPSGSYEQYF. As DNA, the CDR3 is TGTGCCAGCAGACCTAGCGGGAGCTACGAGCAGTACTTC.

This chain uses TRBV4-3 with TRBJ1-2; D is unresolved. The germline CDR1 and CDR2 sequences are LGHNA and YSLEER. V lost 1 base and J 11 bases, leaving 5 bases between the germline ends. This CDR3 is 10 amino acids long. The CDR3 DNA follows: TGCGCCAGCAGCCAAGGGAGATACACCTTC. Its protein product is CASSQGRYTF.

This clone was recorded once. V usage is TRBV14 and J usage is TRBJ2-7; 10 nucleotides agree with TRBD1. Germline assignment: CDR1 SGHDN and CDR2 FVKESK. The CDR3 spans 15 residues. V shed 4 bases and J 4 bases; nucleotides not matched to a gene: 7. For the CDR3, the DNA is TGTGCCAGCAGCCTCCGGGACAGGGGATCATACGAGCAGTACTTC. Residues: CASSLRDRGSYEQYF.

The gene calls are TRBV19 and TRBJ1-1; no definite D call. V was cut by 11 bases and J by 1 base, with 20 bases left in between. The CDR3 spans 15 residues. In germline, CDR1 is LNHDA, CDR2 SQIVND (reference sequence). CDR3: CASRTPRDENTEAFF. The CDR3 DNA reads TGTGCCTCAAGAACCCCCCGGGATGAGAACACTGAAGCTTTCTTT.

The chain uses TRBV27 and TRBJ2-7, with D possibly matching TRBD1 (5 bases). Germline V gene lookup returns CDR1 MNHEY and CDR2 SMNVEV (reference sequence). CDR3 size: 16 residues. V lost 1 base and J lost 0, with 13 bases in between. DNA for the CDR3: TGTGCCAGCAGTTTATTGGTTGGGGCATTCTCCTACGAGCAGTACTTC. Translating gives CASSLLVGAFSYEQYF.

The V gene is TRBV4-1, the J gene TRBJ2-5, with 15 bases fitting TRBD2. V was clipped by 5 bases and J by 4 bases; unmatched bases: 5. Germline V CDR1 and CDR2: MGHRA, YSYEKL. This CDR3 has 16 amino acids. CDR3 sequence reads: CASSSGLAGGGETQYF. CDR3 DNA: TGCGCCAGCAGCTCGGGACTAGCGGGAGGTGGAGAGACCCAGTACTTC.

This sequence joins TRBV11-2 and TRBJ2-4; 9 bases align to TRBD1. There are 15 residues in the CDR3. Trimming removed 5 bases from V and 8 bases from J; junction bases left unmatched: 10. Germline CDR1 and CDR2: SGHAT and FQNNGV. CDR3 DNA: TGTGCCAGCAGCATACCGGGACAGGGTTTGGACATTCAGTACTTC. It codes for CASSIPGQGLDIQYF.

This sequence joins TRBV6-1 and TRBJ1-5, with a possible D match to TRBD1 (5 bases). The CDR3 is made up of 14 amino acids. Trimming took off 6 bases at V and 7 bases at J, with 16 bases between the two ends. Germline assignment: CDR1 MNHNS and CDR2 SASEGT. The chain's CDR3 is CASRTEGPRQPQHF. Here the CDR3 DNA reads TGTGCCAGCAGGACAGAAGGGCCTAGACAGCCCCAGCATTTT.

V gene TRBV28 combines with J gene TRBJ2-5; TRBD2 is a possible D gene (5 bases). Germline V gene data show CDR1 as MDHEN and CDR2 as SYDVKM. Trimming removed 6 bases at V and 1 base at J, with 12 bases between. This CDR3 is built from 14 residues. The DNA for the CDR3 is TGTGCCAGCAGCGACCTACTAGGCCAAGAGACCCAGTACTTC. Translating it yields CASSDLLGQETQYF.